This passage covers 9 T cell receptor beta chains from one sample sequenced in a study of T-cell memory formation after mild COVID-19 (dated by TCRdb to the early 2020s). The library was prepared using 5' RACE. For sequencing, an Illumina NovaSeq 6000 was employed. TCRdb redid the processing of the public reads, applying fastp at Q25 and MiXCR, and retained in-frame beta chains. Every CDR3 protein is listed once, alongside the most common genes and DNA of its rows. A total of roughly 250,000 distinct CDR3 sequences appear in this sample, about a sixth of them only once. The ten largest make up approximately 3.4% of the sample. Material: PBMCs or a T cell subset sorted from them (not recorded which). Receptors were obtained from a young man who had mild COVID-19 (a few samples of this study predate the infection). The sample titles of this study are shuffled in the database, so cell type and time point are left out; the donor was told from shared clones.

This rearrangement joins TRBV5-4 to TRBJ1-1; TRBD1 is a possible D gene (5 bases). The CDR3 totals 11 residues. The germline gives CDR1 SGHNT, CDR2 YYREEE (reference sequence). V was pared by 3 bases and J by 5 bases, with 5 bases between. This CDR3 reads CASSYRTEAFF. The CDR3 DNA reads as TGTGCCAGCAGCTACAGGACTGAAGCTTTCTTT.

This clonotype has just a few counts. CDR3 sequence (DNA): TGTGCCAGCTCACCTGACAATGAGCAGTTCTTC. This gives the protein CASSPDNEQFF. The chain is built from TRBV18 and TRBJ2-1; no firm D call. This CDR3 has 11 amino acids. Germline V CDR1 and CDR2: KGHSH, LQKENI. Trimming pared 3 bases from V and 5 bases from J, leaving 2 bases between.

The chain has TRBV5-1 and TRBJ2-5; 10 positions match TRBD2. Germline loops: CDR1 SGHRS, CDR2 YFSETQ. V lost 0 bases, J lost 5 bases, and 4 bases stayed unmatched. CDR3 size: 15 residues. In DNA, the CDR3 is TGCGCCAGCAGCTTGGCAGCGGGGGGGCTGGAGACCCAGTACTTC. Translating it yields CASSLAAGGLETQYF.

The CDR3 spells CASSSSGTLYEQYF. The CDR3 DNA is TGTGCCAGCAGTTCCTCCGGGACACTCTACGAGCAGTACTTC. The gene calls are TRBV27 and TRBJ2-7, with D possibly matching TRBD1 (6 bases). Trimming stripped 4 bases from V and 3 bases from J, with 13 bases between. Germline CDR1 reads MNHEY; CDR2 reads SMNVEV (reference sequence). This CDR3 region has 14 residues.

The gene calls are TRBV11-3 and TRBJ2-7; 10 bases are a match to TRBD1. The V segment lost 5 bases and the J segment 4 bases; nucleotides outside the gene matches: 8. Germline CDR1 SGHNT, CDR2 YENEEA. There are 15 residues in the CDR3. CDR3 sequence (DNA): TGTGCCAGCAGCCCAGGGACAGGGGATCGGTACGAGCAGTACTTC. Its translation is CASSPGTGDRYEQYF. Together with reference TRBV11-3 and TRBJ2-7, the CDR3 gives the full variable domain: EAGVVQSPRYKIIEKKQPVAFWCNPISGHNTLYWYLQNLGQGPELLIRYENEEAVDDSQLPKDRFSAERLKGVDSTLKIQPAELGDSAVYLCASSPGTGDRYEQYFGPGTRLTVT.

The chain links TRBV4-1 to TRBJ1-3; D call uncertain. Trimming removed 2 bases at V and 1 base at J, with 15 bases between. CDR1 is MGHRA and CDR2 is YSYEKL in the germline V gene. The CDR3 loop spans 17 amino acids. DNA of the CDR3: TGCGCCAGCAGCCAACCTGGGGAGCAGAGGTCTGGAAACACCATATATTTT. It encodes CASSQPGEQRSGNTIYF.

V and J are TRBV20-1 and TRBJ2-1; possible D gene TRBD1, 6 bases. The CDR3 consists of 16 residues. CDR1 and CDR2 (germline): DFQATT, SNEGSKA (reference sequence). Deletions cut 2 bases from V and 8 bases from J, with 22 bases between. CDR3 in amino acids: CSARTPGRGAVDEQFF. CDR3 sequence (DNA): TGCAGTGCTAGAACCCCTGGCAGGGGTGCGGTAGATGAGCAGTTCTTC.

The DNA of the CDR3 is TGTGCCACCAGCAGAGGGGGGGCCCAAGAGACCCAGTACTTC. Encoded protein: CATSRGGAQETQYF. The chain links TRBV15 to TRBJ2-5; D could derive from TRBD1 or TRBD2 (6 bases each). V lost 1 base and J lost 1, with 7 bases in between. The CDR3 has 14 residues. Germline lookup yields CDR1 LNHNV and CDR2 YYDKDF (reference sequence).

The V gene is TRBV2, the J gene TRBJ2-7; possibly TRBD1 or TRBD2 for D (6 bases each). Germline CDR1 is SNHLY and CDR2 is FYNNEI. This CDR3 region has 14 residues. V lost 8 bases, J lost 3 bases, and 17 bases lay in between. The CDR3 reads CASGRGWDIYEQYF. The CDR3 DNA reads as TGTGCCAGCGGCCGGGGGTGGGACATCTACGAGCAGTACTTC.